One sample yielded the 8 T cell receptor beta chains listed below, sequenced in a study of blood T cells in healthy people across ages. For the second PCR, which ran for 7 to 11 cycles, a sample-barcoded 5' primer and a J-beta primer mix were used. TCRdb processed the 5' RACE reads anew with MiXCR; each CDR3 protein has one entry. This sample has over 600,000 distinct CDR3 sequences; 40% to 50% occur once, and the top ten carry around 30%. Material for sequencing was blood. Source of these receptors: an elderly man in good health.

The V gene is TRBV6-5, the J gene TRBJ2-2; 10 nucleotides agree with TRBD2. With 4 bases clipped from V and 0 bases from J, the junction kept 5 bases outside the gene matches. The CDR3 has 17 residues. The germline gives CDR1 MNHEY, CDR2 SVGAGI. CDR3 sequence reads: CASSFQTSGSNTGELFF. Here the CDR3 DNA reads TGTGCCAGCAGTTTCCAGACTAGCGGGTCGAACACCGGGGAGCTGTTTTTT.

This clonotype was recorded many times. The CDR3 DNA sequence: TGCAGTGCTAGCCAGAGGCAGGGGGGCAATCAGCCCCAGCATTTT. Its protein is CSASQRQGGNQPQHF. This chain links TRBV20-1 with TRBJ1-5; 7 bases are a match to TRBD1. The length of the CDR3 is 15 residues. Per the germline V gene, CDR1 is DFQATT and CDR2 is SNEGSKA (reference sequence). The V gene end was trimmed by 3 bases and the J gene end by 2 bases; junction bases not matched to a gene: 7.

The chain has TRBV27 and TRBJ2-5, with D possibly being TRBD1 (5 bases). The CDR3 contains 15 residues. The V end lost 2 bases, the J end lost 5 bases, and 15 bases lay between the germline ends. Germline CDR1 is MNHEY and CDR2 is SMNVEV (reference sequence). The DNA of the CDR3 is TGTGCCAGCAGTTTAGGAATGCACAGGCATGAGACCCAGTACTTC. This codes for CASSLGMHRHETQYF.

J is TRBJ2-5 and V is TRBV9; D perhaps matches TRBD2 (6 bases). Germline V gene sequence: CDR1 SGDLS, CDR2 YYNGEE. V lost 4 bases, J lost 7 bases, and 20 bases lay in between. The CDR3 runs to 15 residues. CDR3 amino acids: CASSLPGVGGATQYF. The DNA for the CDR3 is TGTGCCAGCAGCCTTCCGGGGGTCGGAGGGGCGACCCAGTACTTC. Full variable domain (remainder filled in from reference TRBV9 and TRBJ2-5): DSGVTQTPKHLITATGQRVTLRCSPRSGDLSVYWYQQSLDQGLQFLIQYYNGEERAKGNILERFSAQQFPDLHSELNLSSLELGDSALYFCASSLPGVGGATQYFGPGTRLLVL.

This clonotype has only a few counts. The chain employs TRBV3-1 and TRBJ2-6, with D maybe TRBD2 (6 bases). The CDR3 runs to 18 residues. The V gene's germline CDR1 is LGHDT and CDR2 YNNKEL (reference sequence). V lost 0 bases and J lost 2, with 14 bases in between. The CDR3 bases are TGTGCCAGCAGCCAAGATCCGGAGGGTTTGGCTGGGGCCAACGTCCTGACTTTC. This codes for CASSQDPEGLAGANVLTF.

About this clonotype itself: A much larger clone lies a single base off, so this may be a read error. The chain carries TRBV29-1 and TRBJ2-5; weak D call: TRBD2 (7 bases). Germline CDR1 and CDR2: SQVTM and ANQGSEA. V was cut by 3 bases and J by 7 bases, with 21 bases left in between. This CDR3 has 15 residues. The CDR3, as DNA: TGCAGCGTTGATTTCGGGACACCGGGCGGGGGGACCCAGTACTTC. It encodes CSVDFGTPGGGTQYF.

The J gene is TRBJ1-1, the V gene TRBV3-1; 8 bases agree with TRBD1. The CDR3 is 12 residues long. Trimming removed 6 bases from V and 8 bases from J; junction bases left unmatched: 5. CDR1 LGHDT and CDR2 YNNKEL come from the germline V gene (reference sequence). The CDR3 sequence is CASSLRQGEAFF. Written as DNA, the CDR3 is TGTGCCAGCAGTCTCAGACAGGGGGAAGCTTTCTTT.

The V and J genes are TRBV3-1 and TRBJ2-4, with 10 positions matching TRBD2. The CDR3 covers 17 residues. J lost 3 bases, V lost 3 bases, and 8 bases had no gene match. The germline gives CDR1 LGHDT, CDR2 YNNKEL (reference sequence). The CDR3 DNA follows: TGTGCCAGCAGCCAGGCTAGCGGGAGAGGGGGCAAAAACATTCAGTACTTC. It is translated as CASSQASGRGGKNIQYF.